This T cell receptor beta chain derives from a study of cytomegalovirus exposure and HLA in healthy donors. About the research overall: The 100 to 150 validation repertoires used the same platform as the approximately 670 first-cohort repertoires, a later analysis reported.

Method: immunoSEQ multiplex PCR; TCRdb's copy keeps in-frame clones and lacks some. The sample contains approximately 110,000 clones, about 93% of which appear only once. Details on this clone: As yet, its antigen is unknown.

Germline assignment: CDR1 SEHNR and CDR2 FQNEAQ (reference sequence). With 2 bases clipped from V and 10 bases from J, the junction kept 5 bases outside the gene matches. This CDR3 region has 13 residues. Overall study results and limits: Many donors carried some public TCRs, although rarity characterized most TCR sequences. The study flagged about 150 TCR beta chains as cytomegalovirus-associated. In vitro experiments confirmed that a few CMV-associated chains were specific for CMV antigens.

This TCR was sampled from a woman between 18 and 30 years old in good health and CMV-seronegative. Input material: PBMCs. V usage is TRBV7-9 and J usage is TRBJ2-7; 10 bases fit TRBD2. Written as DNA, the CDR3 is TGTGCCAGCAGCTTATCCGGGACTAGCGAACAGTACTTC. Amino acids: CASSLSGTSEQYF. Supplemented by reference TRBV7-9 and TRBJ2-7, the full variable domain reads DTGVSQNPRHKITKRGQNVTFRCDPISEHNRLYWYRQTLGQGPEFLTYFQNEAQLEKSRLLSDRFSAERPKGSFSTLEIQRTEQGDSAMYLCASSLSGTSEQYFGPGTRLTVT.